A single T cell receptor beta chain is shown here with its context. These data come from a study of cytomegalovirus exposure and HLA in healthy donors. Here immunoSEQ multiplex PCR was the method, and the copy in TCRdb shows in-frame clones only, minus some. The sample contains roughly 330,000 clones, around 90% of which appear only once. V lost 2 bases and J lost 3, with 2 bases in between. The CDR3 contains 12 residues. Germline V gene data show CDR1 as SNHLY and CDR2 as FYNNEI. The sample comprised PBMCs. The receptor was isolated from a woman aged 30 to 39 in good health and CMV-seropositive. This chain joins TRBV2 and TRBJ1-3; the D is unclear. The DNA for the CDR3 is TGTGCCAGCAGTGAAAGTGGAAACACCATATATTTT. This sequence encodes CASSESGNTIYF.